These 29 T cell receptor beta chains were sequenced from one sample in a study of cytotoxic CD8 clonotypes in ibrutinib-treated CLL. The table came from immunoSEQ multiplex PCR; TCRdb's copy has only in-frame clones and leaves some out. The sample carries some 130,000 clones, 70% to 90% recorded once. The sequences come from PBMCs, collected after 24 months of ibrutinib treatment. The receptor source for this set is a human donor with chronic lymphocytic leukemia.

J is TRBJ1-3 and V is TRBV7-9, with D possibly matching TRBD1 (5 bases). V was clipped by 5 bases and J by 8 bases, with 16 bases between them. There are 14 residues in the CDR3. In germline, CDR1 is SEHNR, CDR2 FQNEAQ (reference sequence). CDR3 amino acids: CASSEGLSKDTIYF. The CDR3 DNA follows: TGTGCCAGCAGCGAGGGGTTAAGTAAGGACACCATATATTTT.

J is TRBJ2-1 and V is TRBV28; 8 nucleotides align to TRBD1. J gave up 9 bases and V 4 bases, and 14 bases lay outside the gene matches. Germline V gene lookup returns CDR1 MDHEN and CDR2 SYDVKM. This CDR3 has 16 residues. CDR3 protein: CASSSNPGDRGSEQFF. The CDR3 DNA sequence: TGTGCCAGCAGTTCTAATCCCGGAGACAGGGGAAGTGAGCAGTTCTTC.

A note on this clone: The same CDR3 is also encoded by other DNA sequences in this sample. The chain is built from TRBV6-6 and TRBJ2-7; D gene ambiguous. Trimming pared 0 bases from V and 2 bases from J, leaving 5 bases between. Germline values: CDR1 MNHNY, CDR2 SVGAGI (reference sequence). The length of the CDR3 is 13 residues. For the CDR3, the DNA is TGTGCCAGCAGTTACTCATCCACCTACGAGCAGTACTTC. It codes for CASSYSSTYEQYF.

V is TRBV27 and J is TRBJ2-7, with 13 bases aligning to TRBD2. Per germline, CDR1 MNHEY and CDR2 SMNVEV (reference sequence). With 3 bases clipped from V and 3 bases from J, the junction kept 14 bases outside the gene matches. CDR3 length: 19 residues. In DNA, the CDR3 is TGTGCCAGCAGTTTGTACATTCCGGGACTAGCGGGGTACCTCTACGAGCAGTACTTC. Protein sequence: CASSLYIPGLAGYLYEQYF.

J is TRBJ2-7 and V is TRBV2; D gene ambiguous. With 5 bases removed from V and 6 bases from J, the gap between germline ends came to 14 bases. The CDR3 is 13 amino acids. Germline loops: CDR1 SNHLY, CDR2 FYNNEI. CDR3: CASSISGRFEQYF. As DNA, the CDR3 is TGTGCCAGCAGTATAAGTGGACGGTTCGAGCAGTACTTC.

V is TRBV27 and J is TRBJ2-7, with TRBD1 as a possible D gene (5 bases). Trimming shortened V by 5 bases and J by 5 bases, and 10 bases separated the two germline ends. Germline values: CDR1 MNHEY, CDR2 SMNVEV (reference sequence). The CDR3 sequence is 12 residues long. The CDR3 nucleotides read TGTGCCAGCAGTATGTCAGGGAACGAGCAGTACTTC. This sequence encodes CASSMSGNEQYF.

The rearrangement links TRBV28 to TRBJ2-3; D is undetermined. Germline-derived CDR1 and CDR2 are MDHEN and SYDVKM. Trimming removed 6 bases from V and 2 bases from J, with 12 bases in between. The CDR3 spans 14 residues. CDR3 sequence reads: CASSPGLSTDTQYF. The DNA for the CDR3 is TGTGCCAGCAGCCCCGGGTTGTCCACAGATACGCAGTATTTT.

The DNA of the CDR3 is TGTGCCAGCAGCCGAGGGGCTTCCTACGAGCAGTACTTC. It codes for CASSRGASYEQYF. The chain uses TRBV14 and TRBJ2-7; D could derive from TRBD1 or TRBD2 (5 bases each). Germline V CDR1 and CDR2: SGHDN, FVKESK. The CDR3 is 13 amino acids. The germline V and J ends were trimmed by 4 bases and 1 base, with 8 bases remaining between them.

V usage is TRBV28 and J usage is TRBJ1-1; TRBD1 aligns across 7 bases. The CDR3 runs 15 residues. CDR1 is MDHEN, CDR2 SYDVKM, per germline. V was clipped by 6 bases and J by 6 bases; unmatched bases: 13. The CDR3 is CASSSSGGGIPEAFF. The CDR3 DNA follows: TGTGCCAGCAGCTCCTCAGGGGGGGGGATCCCTGAAGCTTTCTTT.

The rearrangement uses TRBV7-6 and TRBJ1-4, with TRBD1 matching over 9 bases. Trimming cost V 2 bases and J 15 bases; bases outside gene matches: 10. The length of the CDR3 is 14 residues. The germline V gene encodes CDR1 SGHVS and CDR2 FNYEAQ. CDR3 region: CASSLKQGAGRVFF. In nucleotides, the CDR3 is TGTGCCAGCAGCTTAAAACAGGGGGCAGGGAGGGTGTTTTTT.

The CDR3 DNA reads TGTGCCAGCAGTCCTCCGGGACAGGGGGCAAGGGATACGCAGTATTTT. Amino acid sequence: CASSPPGQGARDTQYF. The rearrangement uses TRBV6-6 and TRBJ2-3; 12 bases align to TRBD1. The CDR3 spans 16 residues. The ends lost 5 bases at V and 6 bases at J; junction bases unmatched: 9. Germline V lookup: CDR1 MNHNY, CDR2 SVGAGI (reference sequence).

CDR3 DNA: TGTGCCAGCTGGAGGCTAGTCAAGGACAATGAGCAGTTCTTC. It yields the protein CASWRLVKDNEQFF. V gene TRBV6-1 combines with J gene TRBJ2-1, with D possibly TRBD2 on 5 matching bases. The CDR3 runs 14 residues. V shed 8 bases and J shed 5 bases, with 16 bases lying between them. Germline lookup yields CDR1 MNHNS and CDR2 SASEGT.

CDR3 DNA: TGTGCCAGCAGCCAAGCGGGGTGTAGTGGCTACACCTTC. Amino acids: CASSQAGCSGYTF. V usage is TRBV21-1 and J usage is TRBJ1-2. TRBV21-1 represents a pseudogene. The CDR3 covers 13 residues.

The chain links TRBV28 to TRBJ2-7, with 9 bases fitting TRBD1. Germline CDR1 and CDR2: MDHEN and SYDVKM. This CDR3 is built from 15 residues. The J segment lost 5 bases and the V segment lost 7 bases, leaving 12 bases of the junction unmatched. The CDR3 spells CASNNSGTGSNEQYF. The CDR3 DNA follows: TGTGCCAGCAACAACTCCGGGACAGGGTCCAACGAGCAGTACTTC.

The chain couples TRBV19 to TRBJ1-1; a possible D gene is TRBD1 (5 bases). This CDR3 is built from 16 residues. CDR1 is LNHDA and CDR2 is SQIVND in the germline V gene (reference sequence). The V end was cut by 5 bases, the J end by 0 bases, with 16 bases between. CDR3 amino acids: CASSPDRDAVNTEAFF. The CDR3 DNA is TGTGCCAGTAGTCCAGATCGGGACGCTGTGAACACTGAAGCTTTCTTT.

This clone was counted a single time. The chain couples TRBV19 to TRBJ2-3; D unresolved. V was cut by 1 base and J by 0 bases, with 8 bases left in between. CDR3 length equals 15 residues. CDR1 is LNHDA, CDR2 SQIVND, per germline (reference sequence). As DNA, the CDR3 is TGTGCCAGTAGTATAGGGGCATACAGCACAGATACGCAGTATTTT. Its translation: CASSIGAYSTDTQYF.

In its sample, this clone was seen a few times. V gene TRBV28 combines with J gene TRBJ2-1, with TRBD2 as a possible D gene (6 bases). The germline CDR1 and CDR2 sequences are MDHEN and SYDVKM. The CDR3 loop spans 15 amino acids. V dropped 2 bases and J dropped 9 bases, with 17 bases sitting between them. CDR3 sequence: CASSLGGTSLGEQFF. The DNA of the CDR3 is TGTGCCAGCAGTTTAGGCGGGACGTCGCTCGGTGAGCAGTTCTTC. Drawing the rest from reference TRBV28 and TRBJ2-1, the complete variable domain is DVKVTQSSRYLVKRTGEKVFLECVQDMDHENMFWYRQDPGLGLRLIYFSYDVKMKEKGDIPEGYSVSREKKERFSLILESASTNQTSMYLCASSLGGTSLGEQFFGPGTRLTVL.

In its sample, this clone is large. The J gene is TRBJ2-1, the V gene TRBV27; TRBD2 is a possible D gene (5 bases). Germline lookup yields CDR1 MNHEY and CDR2 SMNVEV (reference sequence). Trimming cost V 3 bases and J 0 bases, with 12 bases left between them. CDR3 size: 16 residues. The CDR3 DNA reads TGTGCCAGCAGTTTCTTGGACTTTAGCTCCTACAATGAGCAGTTCTTC. It translates to CASSFLDFSSYNEQFF.

The chain uses TRBV29-1 and TRBJ2-7, with TRBD2 matching 9 bases. The length of the CDR3 is 12 residues. Looked up from germline, CDR1 is SQVTM and CDR2 is ANQGSEA. V was clipped by 6 bases and J by 6 bases; unmatched bases: 6. This CDR3 reads CSVHSGGPEQYF. Written as DNA, the CDR3 is TGCAGCGTACACAGCGGGGGGCCCGAGCAGTACTTC.

This chain joins TRBV23-1 and TRBJ1-2; D may be TRBD1 (6 bases). TRBV23-1 belongs to the ORF category, with a function that is uncertain. CDR3 size: 19 residues. Between the trimmed V and J ends, which lost 5 bases and 3 bases, there was a span of 28 bases. The CDR3 DNA is TGCGCCAGCAGTGATCCTCCGGGACACCGTTCTGCCCCTTACTATGGCTACACCTTC. Translated, it gives CASSDPPGHRSAPYYGYTF.

The gene calls are TRBV9 and TRBJ2-7; weak D call: TRBD2 (5 bases). The CDR3 is made up of 15 amino acids. Germline V CDR1 and CDR2: SGDLS, YYNGEE. V was pared by 0 bases and J by 7 bases, with 17 bases between. CDR3 coding DNA: TGTGCCAGCAGCGTAGCTCCCGGCGCAACGGGGGAGCAGTACTTC. Its translation: CASSVAPGATGEQYF.

The chain combines TRBV2 with TRBJ2-2; no clear D gene. The CDR3 totals 14 residues. V lost 7 bases to trimming and J lost 0 bases, with 9 bases between them. Germline V gene data show CDR1 as SNHLY and CDR2 as FYNNEI. In DNA form, the CDR3 reads TGTGCCAGCAATCGGCAGGCGAACACCGGGGAGCTGTTTTTT. It is translated as CASNRQANTGELFF.

The chain recombines TRBV9 with TRBJ2-3, with D perhaps assigned TRBD1 or TRBD2 (6 bases each). The V end lost 1 base, the J end lost 4 bases, and 10 bases lay between the germline ends. The length of the CDR3 is 14 residues. In germline, CDR1 is SGDLS, CDR2 YYNGEE. CDR3 protein: CASSVRGLADTQYF. Here the CDR3 DNA reads TGTGCCAGCAGCGTACGGGGGCTCGCAGATACGCAGTATTTT.

The V gene is TRBV7-3, the J gene TRBJ2-4, with 8 bases identical to TRBD1. CDR3 length: 14 amino acids. The germline V gene encodes CDR1 SGHTA and CDR2 FQGTGA. Unmatched junction bases numbered 3, after V lost 5 bases and J lost 3 bases. The CDR3 region has the DNA TGTGCCAGCAGCGACACAGGGGGCAAAAACATTCAGTACTTC. This encodes CASSDTGGKNIQYF.

This chain links TRBV4-2 with TRBJ1-3, with 9 positions matching TRBD1. The CDR3 has 13 amino acids. CDR1 LGHNA and CDR2 YNFKEQ come from the germline V gene. V lost 0 bases and J lost 16; bases outside the gene matches: 7. CDR3 region: CASSQDTTDRGYF. CDR3 nucleotides: TGTGCCAGCAGCCAAGATACGACAGACAGGGGGTATTTT.

This clone was seen only a few times. This rearrangement joins TRBV9 to TRBJ1-1, with no clear D. This CDR3 contains 13 residues. Germline assignment: CDR1 SGDLS and CDR2 YYNGEE. V was trimmed by 7 bases and J by 0 bases, leaving 10 bases between them. The DNA of the CDR3 is TGTGCCAGCTCGAGAAGCATGAACACTGAAGCTTTCTTT. Translating it yields CASSRSMNTEAFF.

This chain links TRBV28 with TRBJ1-2; the D is unclear. Between the trimmed V and J ends, which lost 7 bases and 6 bases, there was a span of 21 bases. This CDR3 region has 15 residues. Germline CDR1 and CDR2: MDHEN and SYDVKM. CDR3 amino acids: CASMGNAIGSHGYTF. CDR3 coding DNA: TGTGCCAGCATGGGAAACGCAATCGGTTCCCATGGCTACACCTTC.

The CDR3 DNA reads TGTGCCAGCAGCGAGCCGTGGGGTGGAGTGGGCACAGATACGCAGTATTTT. Amino acids: CASSEPWGGVGTDTQYF. The rearrangement uses TRBV9 and TRBJ2-3; unclear D gene. The CDR3 totals 17 residues. V lost 3 bases to trimming and J lost 1 base, with 18 bases between them. CDR1 is SGDLS and CDR2 is YYNGEE in the germline V gene.

The rearrangement links TRBV12-5 to TRBJ1-1; D is undetermined. This CDR3 contains 18 residues. CDR1 and CDR2 from the germline V gene are LGHNT and FRNRAP. V lost 4 bases to trimming and J lost 0 bases, with 21 bases between them. The CDR3 region is CASGYAESWENVNTEAFF. For the CDR3, the DNA is TGTGCTAGTGGTTACGCGGAGAGCTGGGAGAATGTGAACACTGAAGCTTTCTTT.